These 27 T cell receptor beta chains came from one sample sequenced in a study of shared clonotypes between healthy human individuals. Clones were read by immunoSEQ multiplex PCR, and TCRdb kept only the in-frame ones, dropping some. The sample holds 2,500,000 or so clones; approximately 94% are singletons and the top ten take around 0.15%. What was sequenced was naive CD4+ T cells sorted from blood. Subset denoted: CD45RA+ positively selected. Source of these receptors: a young man in good health.

For this clone: Other DNA variants within this sample encode the same CDR3. The chain carries TRBV5-1 and TRBJ1-1, with D possibly being TRBD1 (5 bases). With 4 bases removed from V and 1 base from J, the gap between germline ends came to 11 bases. CDR1 is SGHRS, CDR2 YFSETQ, per germline. The CDR3 covers 14 residues. CDR3 in DNA: TGCGCCAGCAGCCTTCTTGGACAGAACACTGAAGCTTTCTTT. Protein product: CASSLLGQNTEAFF.

The rearrangement joins TRBV5-1 to TRBJ1-1; tentatively, D is TRBD1 (6 bases). Per germline, CDR1 SGHRS and CDR2 YFSETQ. V dropped 4 bases and J dropped 0 bases, with 13 bases sitting between them. CDR3 length: 15 amino acids. CDR3 nucleotides: TGCGCCAGCAGCCCTTTTGGGGGCCTGAACACTGAAGCTTTCTTT. It translates to CASSPFGGLNTEAFF.

Remarks on this clone: The sample carries other DNA sequences with the same CDR3. The rearrangement joins TRBV6-5 to TRBJ1-1; 9 positions agree with TRBD1. Germline V gene lookup returns CDR1 MNHEY and CDR2 SVGAGI. The CDR3 spans 14 residues. Trimming removed 2 bases from V and 4 bases from J; junction bases left unmatched: 2. The CDR3 DNA reads as TGTGCCAGCAGTTACGACAGGGGGGGCACTGAAGCTTTCTTT. Encoded protein: CASSYDRGGTEAFF.

The gene calls are TRBV5-1 and TRBJ2-5; TRBD2 agrees at 11 bases. V was pared by 2 bases and J by 2 bases, with 11 bases of the junction left unmatched. This CDR3 spans 18 amino acids. CDR1 SGHRS and CDR2 YFSETQ come from the germline V gene. CDR3 DNA sequence: TGCGCCAGCAGCTTAGAAACTGGGACTAGCGGTTTACAAGAGACCCAGTACTTC. As protein: CASSLETGTSGLQETQYF.

This sequence joins TRBV10-2 and TRBJ1-2; 8 bases align to TRBD1. The length of the CDR3 is 16 residues. V shed 5 bases and J 8 bases; nucleotides not matched to a gene: 16. The germline V gene has CDR1 WSHSY and CDR2 SAAADI. Here the CDR3 reads CASSKYPGQDLGGYTF. The CDR3 nucleotides read TGCGCCAGCAGTAAATACCCGGGACAGGATTTAGGAGGCTACACCTTC.

The chain has TRBV28 and TRBJ1-5; D might be TRBD1 (5 bases). V lost 6 bases to trimming and J lost 6 bases, with 18 bases between them. The CDR3 is 15 residues long. The germline CDR1 and CDR2 sequences are MDHEN and SYDVKM. The CDR3 bases are TGTGCCAGCAGGGAACAATGGGGGGTCGGTCAGCCCCAGCATTTT. Residues: CASREQWGVGQPQHF.

This chain connects TRBV18 to TRBJ2-1, with D tentatively TRBD1 (6 bases). V lost 3 bases and J 8 bases, leaving 17 bases between the germline ends. CDR3 length: 15 residues. The germline V gene encodes CDR1 KGHSH and CDR2 LQKENI. The CDR3 sequence: CASSPPGTLKDEQFF. In DNA form, the CDR3 reads TGTGCCAGCTCACCTCCCGGGACACTCAAGGATGAGCAGTTCTTC. Full variable domain (outside the CDR3, taken from reference TRBV18 and TRBJ2-1): NAGVMQNPRHLVRRRGQEARLRCSPMKGHSHVYWYRQLPEEGLKFMVYLQKENIIDESGMPKERFSAEFPKEGPSILRIQQVVRGDSAAYFCASSPPGTLKDEQFFGPGTRLTVL.

This sequence joins TRBV30 and TRBJ1-4; TRBD1 matches at 7 bases. The CDR3 runs 16 residues. V shed 0 bases, J shed 7 bases, and the junction held 11 bases outside the gene matches. From germline, CDR1 is GTSNPN and CDR2 SVGIG (reference sequence). The CDR3 loop is CAWSVRPAGGSEKLFF. The CDR3 DNA is TGTGCCTGGAGTGTACGCCCGGCAGGGGGTTCTGAAAAACTGTTTTTT. The full variable domain, in which reference TRBV30 and TRBJ1-4 provide the parts outside the CDR3, is SQTIHQWPATLVQPVGSPLSLECTVEGTSNPNLYWYRQAAGRGLQLLFYSVGIGQISSEVPQNLSASRPQDRQFILSSKKLLLSDSGFYLCAWSVRPAGGSEKLFFGSGTQLSVL.

Concerning this clone: The same CDR3 arises from other DNA sequences in this sample as well. V usage is TRBV5-1 and J usage is TRBJ2-7; D is unresolved. V was cut by 0 bases and J by 5 bases, with 6 bases left in between. This CDR3 is 12 amino acids long. Germline V gives CDR1 SGHRS, CDR2 YFSETQ. CDR3 in DNA: TGCGCCAGCAGCTTGGCGGGTAACGAGCAGTACTTC. This codes for CASSLAGNEQYF.

V is TRBV30 and J is TRBJ2-2, with D tentatively TRBD1 (5 bases). The germline V gene has CDR1 GTSNPN and CDR2 SVGIG (reference sequence). Trimming pared 1 base from V and 5 bases from J, leaving 14 bases between. The CDR3 has 15 residues. CDR3 in amino acids: CAWSGGSQGTGELFF. In DNA, the CDR3 is TGTGCCTGGAGTGGGGGCTCTCAGGGAACCGGGGAGCTGTTTTTT.

Of note for this clone: This sample includes further DNA sequences coding for the same CDR3. J is TRBJ2-7 and V is TRBV18; TRBD2 aligns across 10 bases. This CDR3 has 14 amino acids. Germline lookup yields CDR1 KGHSH and CDR2 LQKENI. Unmatched junction bases numbered 6, after V lost 3 bases and J lost 7 bases. CDR3 DNA sequence: TGTGCCAGCTCACCTCTAGCGGGGGCGGGGGAGCAGTACTTC. Translating gives CASSPLAGAGEQYF.

Here the CDR3 reads CASSVDDRGGQPQHF. CDR3 sequence (DNA): TGTGCCAGCAGCGTAGATGACAGGGGAGGGCAGCCCCAGCATTTT. The chain links TRBV9 to TRBJ1-5; the match to TRBD1 covers 8 bases. V was clipped by 0 bases and J by 7 bases; unmatched bases: 6. The V gene's germline CDR1 is SGDLS and CDR2 YYNGEE. This CDR3 comprises 15 residues.

This rearrangement joins TRBV2 to TRBJ2-4; D unresolved. Trimming took off 10 bases at V and 5 bases at J, with 9 bases between the two ends. Germline loops: CDR1 SNHLY, CDR2 FYNNEI. This CDR3 is built from 11 residues. The CDR3 coding sequence is TGTGCCACCGGCCAGGAAAACATTCAGTACTTC. Protein: CATGQENIQYF.

This clone appeared a single time. The V and J genes are TRBV5-4 and TRBJ2-1; 7 bases map to TRBD1. V lost 3 bases to trimming and J lost 1 base; unmatched junction nucleotides: 4. The V gene's germline CDR1 is SGHNT and CDR2 YYREEE (reference sequence). There are 15 residues in the CDR3. In DNA form, the CDR3 reads TGTGCCAGCAGCTCTCTGACAGGGTCCTACAATGAGCAGTTCTTC. Its protein is CASSSLTGSYNEQFF.

This clone appeared a single time. The identical CDR3 is also encoded by other nucleotide sequences in the sample. The chain links TRBV5-1 to TRBJ2-3; D unclear. The germline V gene has CDR1 SGHRS and CDR2 YFSETQ. V lost 0 bases to trimming and J lost 1 base, with 6 bases between them. The CDR3 contains 14 residues. CDR3 nucleotide sequence: TGCGCCAGCAGCTTGGAAAGAGGCACAGATACGCAGTATTTT. Protein sequence: CASSLERGTDTQYF.

The V call is TRBV6-1, the J call TRBJ1-5; D ambiguous. Germline V lookup: CDR1 MNHNS, CDR2 SASEGT. Deletions cut 4 bases from V and 6 bases from J, with 10 bases between. CDR3 length: 13 residues. The CDR3 here is CASSAEEGQPQHF. The DNA of the CDR3 is TGTGCCAGCAGTGCGGAAGAGGGTCAGCCCCAGCATTTT.

This chain links TRBV2 with TRBJ2-3; a weak D match, TRBD1 (5 bases). Germline V CDR1 and CDR2: SNHLY, FYNNEI. The CDR3 runs 12 residues. The CDR3 loop is CAGRDWADTQYF. The CDR3 DNA sequence: TGTGCTGGCAGGGATTGGGCAGATACGCAGTATTTT.

For the CDR3, the DNA is TGTGCCAGCAGTGAATGGGGACAGGACTATGGCTACACCTTC. Translated, it gives CASSEWGQDYGYTF. The chain has TRBV6-1 and TRBJ1-2; 8 positions agree with TRBD1. Trimming cost V 2 bases and J 3 bases; bases outside gene matches: 2. There are 14 residues in the CDR3. CDR1 is MNHNS and CDR2 is SASEGT in the germline V gene.

The V call is TRBV10-1, the J call TRBJ2-1; 9 bases match TRBD2. The germline V gene has CDR1 WNHNN and CDR2 SYGVQD (reference sequence). V trimming: 3 bases; J trimming: 0 bases; junction bases outside the gene matches: 12. This CDR3 region has 19 residues. Here the CDR3 DNA reads TGCGCCAGCAGTGACCGTTTAGCGGGAGAGGGAAGCTCCTACAATGAGCAGTTCTTC. Amino acid sequence: CASSDRLAGEGSSYNEQFF.

As for this clone: The sample has other DNA sequences that encode this CDR3 too. The gene calls are TRBV4-3 and TRBJ1-2; no clear D. Deletions cut 1 base from V and 2 bases from J, with 11 bases between. CDR1 is LGHNA and CDR2 is YSLEER in the germline V gene. The CDR3 covers 15 residues. The CDR3 DNA reads as TGCGCCAGCAGCCAAGGGACCCTAGCAAACTATGGCTACACCTTC. Its translation: CASSQGTLANYGYTF.

The chain couples TRBV6-4 to TRBJ1-2, with TRBD1 matching 7 bases. Germline CDR1 reads MRHNA; CDR2 reads SNTAGT. CDR3 length: 13 residues. Trimming took 5 bases from V and 2 from J; bases not matched to a gene: 2. The CDR3 here is CASSPTGNYGYTF. Here the CDR3 DNA reads TGTGCCAGCAGTCCGACAGGGAACTATGGCTACACCTTC.

With respect to this clone: This specimen includes other DNA sequences encoding the same CDR3. The chain combines TRBV19 with TRBJ1-2; no firm D call. CDR1 and CDR2 from the germline V gene are LNHDA and SQIVND (reference sequence). The CDR3 loop spans 12 amino acids. The V gene lost 3 bases and the J gene lost 8 bases, with 10 bases spanning the gap. The CDR3 sequence is CASSILTGGYTF. The DNA of the CDR3 is TGTGCCAGTAGTATCCTGACTGGGGGCTACACCTTC.

CDR3 nucleotides: TGTGCCATCGGATCACTGGGACAGTACAATGAGCAGTTCTTC. This codes for CAIGSLGQYNEQFF. The rearrangement links TRBV10-3 to TRBJ2-1; TRBD1 agrees at 7 bases. Germline V gene data show CDR1 as ENHRY and CDR2 as SYGVKD. This CDR3 region has 14 residues. V shed 8 bases and J 4 bases; nucleotides not matched to a gene: 8.

The sample holds one count of this clone. The chain couples TRBV10-2 to TRBJ2-2; a weak D match, TRBD2 (6 bases). The CDR3 loop spans 14 amino acids. Germline V gene data show CDR1 as WSHSY and CDR2 as SAAADI. V shed 3 bases and J shed 5 bases, with 10 bases lying between them. The CDR3 region is CASSDGSRTGELFF. CDR3 sequence (DNA): TGCGCCAGCAGTGACGGGAGTCGGACCGGGGAGCTGTTTTTT.

The DNA for the CDR3 is TGTGCCAGCTCACGCGGGACAGGAGCTAACTATGGCTACACCTTC. Translation: CASSRGTGANYGYTF. The V and J genes are TRBV18 and TRBJ1-2, with 8 nucleotides matching TRBD1. Germline trimming cut 4 bases from V and 0 bases from J; bases unmatched to any gene: 4. Germline lookup yields CDR1 KGHSH and CDR2 LQKENI. The CDR3 spans 15 residues.

Of note for this clone: Other nucleotide sequences in the sample specify the same CDR3. V usage is TRBV18 and J usage is TRBJ2-2; D remains ambiguous. The V end lost 3 bases, the J end lost 4 bases, and 3 bases lay between the germline ends. CDR3 length equals 12 residues. CDR1 KGHSH and CDR2 LQKENI come from the germline V gene. This CDR3 reads CASSPSTGELFF. The CDR3 DNA sequence: TGTGCCAGCTCACCCAGCACCGGGGAGCTGTTTTTT. The full variable domain, with the rest looked up from reference TRBV18 and TRBJ2-2, is NAGVMQNPRHLVRRRGQEARLRCSPMKGHSHVYWYRQLPEEGLKFMVYLQKENIIDESGMPKERFSAEFPKEGPSILRIQQVVRGDSAAYFCASSPSTGELFFGEGSRLTVL.

The V gene is TRBV10-3, the J gene TRBJ1-1; D not certain. Germline assignment: CDR1 ENHRY and CDR2 SYGVKD. V lost 3 bases, J lost 1 base, and 21 bases lay in between. This CDR3 is built from 18 residues. CDR3 DNA: TGTGCCATCAGTGACGGAAACTCGGCGATACCTTGGAACACTGAAGCTTTCTTT. Translating it yields CAISDGNSAIPWNTEAFF.